These T cell receptor beta chains were read from a single sample in a study of cytomegalovirus exposure and HLA in healthy donors. Clones were sequenced by immunoSEQ multiplex PCR, and TCRdb holds only the in-frame ones, with some missing. Among roughly 100,000 clones listed, around 74% were seen once. The sequenced material came from PBMCs. All receptors derive from a woman between 35 and 50 years old in good health and CMV-seronegative. The CDR3 runs from the conserved cysteine through the conserved F or W.

v_gene	j_gene	CDR3aa
TRBV10-3	TRBJ1-5	CAISGRGDNQPQHF
TRBV9	TRBJ2-7	CASSAGTSSYEQYF
TRBV5-1	TRBJ1-1	CASSLVLEATEAFF
TRBV28	TRBJ1-5	CASSLVPGLLNQPQHF
TRBV5-4	TRBJ1-2	CASSLQGNDYGYTF
TRBV30	TRBJ2-5	CAWSTWGGQETQYF
TRBV19	TRBJ1-1	CASSPRQGPTQNTEAFF
TRBV6-1	TRBJ2-5	CASSEDRGQGETQYF
TRBV6-5	NA	CASSYVQGRNEQYF
TRBV2	TRBJ2-3	CASSRETTDTQYF
TRBV9	TRBJ1-1	CASSVAGRTEAFF
TRBV30	TRBJ2-1	CAWSTTTVNYNEQFF
TRBV6-5	TRBJ2-1	CASSYSNNNEQFF
TRBV6-1	TRBJ2-5	CASSERGGRETQYF
TRBV7-2	TRBJ2-7	CASSPFTSYEQYF
TRBV19	TRBJ1-5	CASSIRSGNQPQHF